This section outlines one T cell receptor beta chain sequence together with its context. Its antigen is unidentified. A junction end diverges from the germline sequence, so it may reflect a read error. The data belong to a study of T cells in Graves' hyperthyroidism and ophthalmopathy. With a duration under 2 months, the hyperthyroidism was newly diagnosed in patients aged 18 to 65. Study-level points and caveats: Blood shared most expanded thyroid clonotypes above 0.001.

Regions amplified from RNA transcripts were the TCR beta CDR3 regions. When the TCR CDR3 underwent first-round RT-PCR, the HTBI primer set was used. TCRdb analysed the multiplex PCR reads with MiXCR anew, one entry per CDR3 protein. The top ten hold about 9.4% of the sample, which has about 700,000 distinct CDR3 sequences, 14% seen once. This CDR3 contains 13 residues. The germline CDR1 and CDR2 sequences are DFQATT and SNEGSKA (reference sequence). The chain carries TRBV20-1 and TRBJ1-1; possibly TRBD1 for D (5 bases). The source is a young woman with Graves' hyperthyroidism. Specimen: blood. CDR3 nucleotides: TGTAAAATACAAAGGGGAGGGGCTGGTGAAGCTTTCTTT. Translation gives CKIQRGGAGEAFF.